The 25 T cell receptor beta chains listed next were all sequenced from one sample in a study of cytomegalovirus exposure and HLA in healthy donors (TCRdb year 2017). The library was built by means of the immunoSEQ multiplex PCR assay. The immuneACCESS repertoire file appears here via TCRdb, limited to in-frame rearrangements. These files lack a portion of the clones; in checked studies, under half of the deficit traces to unresolved V genes, and the cause of the others is not known. The sample contains more than 300,000 clones, about nine tenths of them found a single time. Jointly, the top ten make up 0.83% of the sample. Sequencing used PBMCs. The receptors were gathered from a woman in her late teens or twenties in good health and CMV-seronegative.

V gene TRBV5-1 combines with J gene TRBJ2-7, with TRBD2 matching 8 bases. J gave up 3 bases and V 0 bases, and 5 bases lay outside the gene matches. CDR3 size: 15 residues. From germline, CDR1 is SGHRS and CDR2 YFSETQ. The CDR3 nucleotides are TGCGCCAGCAGCTTGGATACTAGCGGTCTCTACGAGCAGTACTTC. Encoded protein: CASSLDTSGLYEQYF.

CDR3 sequence reads: CASTQGGWGTEAFF. Here the CDR3 DNA reads TGTGCCAGCACGCAAGGGGGTTGGGGGACTGAAGCTTTCTTT. The chain uses TRBV2 and TRBJ1-1, with a tentative D call TRBD1 (6 bases). The CDR3 is 14 amino acids. V was pared by 7 bases and J by 5 bases, with 17 bases between. CDR1 SNHLY and CDR2 FYNNEI come from the germline V gene. The whole variable domain, filled in from reference TRBV2 and TRBJ1-1, reads EPEVTQTPSHQVTQMGQEVILRCVPISNHLYFYWYRQILGQKVEFLVSFYNNEISEKSEIFDDQFSVERPDGSNFTLKIRSTKLEDSAMYFCASTQGGWGTEAFFGQGTRLTVV.

This chain joins TRBV12-5 and TRBJ2-7; 8 bases line up with TRBD1. The germline gives CDR1 LGHNT, CDR2 FRNRAP. The junction had 8 bases not matched to a gene; V was cut back by 4 bases and J by 3 bases. The length of the CDR3 is 15 residues. CDR3 region: CASGSPDRERYEQYF. As DNA, the CDR3 is TGTGCTAGTGGTTCTCCGGACAGGGAACGCTACGAGCAGTACTTC.

V usage is TRBV30 and J usage is TRBJ2-5; maybe TRBD1 (5 bases). There are 12 residues in the CDR3. Deletions cut 3 bases from V and 5 bases from J, with 10 bases between. Germline loops: CDR1 GTSNPN, CDR2 SVGIG (reference sequence). CDR3 nucleotide sequence: TGTGCCTGGAGCGACAGCTGGGAGACCCAGTACTTC. Residues: CAWSDSWETQYF.

This chain links TRBV6-6 with TRBJ2-7, with 7 bases fitting TRBD2. The germline V gene has CDR1 MNHNY and CDR2 SVGAGI (reference sequence). The CDR3 has 14 residues. J lost 2 bases, V lost 6 bases, and 7 bases had no gene match. The chain's CDR3 is CASSSSGSTYEQYF. The CDR3 bases are TGTGCCAGCAGCTCTAGCGGTTCTACCTACGAGCAGTACTTC.

A few counts support this clone. The gene calls are TRBV30 and TRBJ2-7, with 14 positions matching TRBD2. CDR1 and CDR2 (germline): GTSNPN, SVGIG (reference sequence). V shed 3 bases and J 5 bases; nucleotides not matched to a gene: 3. The CDR3 loop spans 14 amino acids. The CDR3: CAWSPGLAGDEQYF. In DNA form, the CDR3 reads TGTGCCTGGAGCCCGGGACTAGCGGGAGACGAGCAGTACTTC. Variable domain in full (rest from reference TRBV30 and TRBJ2-7): SQTIHQWPATLVQPVGSPLSLECTVEGTSNPNLYWYRQAAGRGLQLLFYSVGIGQISSEVPQNLSASRPQDRQFILSSKKLLLSDSGFYLCAWSPGLAGDEQYFGPGTRLTVT.

About this clone itself: One end of the junction varies from germline; a read error may be responsible. This sample also contains other DNA sequences that code for the same CDR3. The chain carries TRBV6-4 and TRBJ2-1; tentative D call: TRBD2 (5 bases). CDR1 is MRHNA and CDR2 is SNTAGT in the germline V gene. The CDR3 is made up of 15 amino acids. DNA for the CDR3: TGTGCCAGTAGTGACTCGAGCCGGGATTACAATGAGCAGTTCTTC. It encodes CASSDSSRDYNEQFF.

This chain connects TRBV6-6 to TRBJ1-1; no clear D gene. Looked up from germline, CDR1 is MNHNY and CDR2 is SVGAGI (reference sequence). The CDR3 covers 14 residues. Trimming pared 5 bases from V and 4 bases from J, leaving 14 bases between. DNA for the CDR3: TGTGCCAGCAGTCGGAACGAGGTGGGCACTGAAGCTTTCTTT. Translated, it gives CASSRNEVGTEAFF.

This sequence joins TRBV6-1 and TRBJ1-5, with 7 nucleotides matching TRBD1. V lost 1 base and J lost 7; bases outside the gene matches: 7. Germline V lookup: CDR1 MNHNS, CDR2 SASEGT. This CDR3 has 15 residues. The CDR3 DNA reads as TGTGCCAGCAGTGAAGGGACAGGTCACGGCCAGCCCCAGCATTTT. Protein sequence: CASSEGTGHGQPQHF.

V usage is TRBV25-1 and J usage is TRBJ1-5, with no clear D. Trimming took 6 bases from V and 0 from J, leaving 12 bases between them. CDR1 is MGHDK, CDR2 SYGVNS, per germline. The length of the CDR3 is 15 residues. The CDR3 DNA follows: TGTGCCAGCAGCGCCGGAGAGGATAGCAATCAGCCCCAGCATTTT. Translation gives CASSAGEDSNQPQHF. The whole variable domain, remainder taken from reference TRBV25-1 and TRBJ1-5, is EADIYQTPRYLVIGTGKKITLECSQTMGHDKMYWYQQDPGMELHLIHYSYGVNSTEKGDLSSESTVSRIRTEHFPLTLESARPSHTSQYLCASSAGEDSNQPQHFGDGTRLSIL.

This chain joins TRBV6-1 and TRBJ2-1, with TRBD1 identical over 9 bases. The CDR3 totals 15 residues. The junction had 12 bases not matched to a gene; V was cut back by 6 bases and J by 9 bases. The germline V gene encodes CDR1 MNHNS and CDR2 SASEGT. CDR3 region: CASRTPGQGSAEQFF. For the CDR3, the DNA is TGTGCCAGCAGGACTCCGGGACAGGGTTCCGCTGAGCAGTTCTTC.

The chain is built from TRBV2 and TRBJ2-1; D perhaps matches TRBD2 (7 bases). CDR3 length: 12 residues. Per germline, CDR1 SNHLY and CDR2 FYNNEI. Trimming removed 7 bases from V and 15 bases from J, with 19 bases in between. The CDR3 DNA follows: TGTGCCAGCATCGGGGGGCTGGGCCGTCTGTTCTTC. Translating gives CASIGGLGRLFF.

This CDR3 is CASRTSGGASYEQYF. DNA for the CDR3: TGTGCCAGCAGAACCAGCGGGGGGGCGTCCTACGAGCAGTACTTC. The genes are TRBV6-1 and TRBJ2-7; TRBD2 matches at 10 bases. Germline V gene lookup returns CDR1 MNHNS and CDR2 SASEGT. Trimming cost V 6 bases and J 1 base; bases outside gene matches: 6. The CDR3 is made up of 15 amino acids.

The chain uses TRBV13 and TRBJ1-1; D is unresolved. Germline assignment: CDR1 PRHDT and CDR2 FYEKMQ (reference sequence). The CDR3 sequence is 12 residues long. V lost 1 base to trimming and J lost 7 bases, with 7 bases between them. The CDR3 coding sequence is TGTGCCAGCAGCTTAGTTACGGTTGAAGCTTTCTTT. Translating gives CASSLVTVEAFF.

This CDR3 reads CASSVGDREGYEQYF. The CDR3 nucleotides are TGTGCCAGCAGCGTAGGGGACAGGGAGGGCTACGAGCAGTACTTC. The J gene is TRBJ2-7, the V gene TRBV9; 9 nucleotides align to TRBD1. This CDR3 region has 15 residues. CDR1 SGDLS and CDR2 YYNGEE come from the germline V gene. The V and J ends lost 0 bases and 3 bases, in that order; junction bases with no gene match: 4.

V is TRBV27 and J is TRBJ2-7, with a possible D match to TRBD2 (6 bases). This CDR3 is built from 14 residues. Between the trimmed V and J ends, which lost 6 bases and 6 bases, there was a span of 18 bases. Per germline, CDR1 MNHEY and CDR2 SMNVEV (reference sequence). The CDR3 DNA reads TGTGCCAGCAGGACTAGGACCCCGGTAGGCGAGCAGTACTTC. Protein: CASRTRTPVGEQYF.

The chain has TRBV5-1 and TRBJ2-1; D is undetermined. Trimming removed 0 bases from V and 0 bases from J, with 10 bases in between. CDR3 length equals 16 residues. CDR1 is SGHRS, CDR2 YFSETQ, per germline. The chain's CDR3 is CASSLVRLSSYNEQFF. CDR3 DNA: TGCGCCAGCAGCTTGGTTCGCCTCAGCTCCTACAATGAGCAGTTCTTC.

The CDR3 DNA sequence: TGCGCCAGCAGCTCGGACAGCCCCTCGAACACTGAAGCTTTCTTT. Translating it yields CASSSDSPSNTEAFF. The chain links TRBV5-1 to TRBJ1-1, with a weak D call TRBD1 (6 bases). The V gene's germline CDR1 is SGHRS and CDR2 YFSETQ. The germline V and J ends were trimmed by 3 bases and 1 base, with 13 bases remaining between them. CDR3 length: 15 amino acids.

For this clone: Other nucleotide sequences from this sample produce the same CDR3. V and J are TRBV4-1 and TRBJ1-3; 8 bases are a match to TRBD1. CDR1 MGHRA and CDR2 YSYEKL come from the germline V gene. CDR3 length equals 15 residues. V was clipped by 6 bases and J by 0 bases; unmatched bases: 4. The CDR3 here is CASSNTGGSGNTIYF. As DNA, the CDR3 is TGCGCCAGCAGTAATACAGGGGGCTCTGGAAACACCATATATTTT.

This sequence joins TRBV7-8 and TRBJ2-2; TRBD2 matches 7 bases. CDR1 is SGHVS and CDR2 is FQNEAQ in the germline V gene. Germline trimming cut 5 bases from V and 5 bases from J; bases unmatched to any gene: 8. This CDR3 spans 15 amino acids. The CDR3 loop reads CASSAGLVGTGELFF. Here the CDR3 DNA reads TGTGCCAGCAGCGCCGGACTAGTGGGTACCGGGGAGCTGTTTTTT.

This sequence joins TRBV30 and TRBJ2-1; D not resolved. V dropped 3 bases and J dropped 10 bases, with 10 bases sitting between them. The CDR3 consists of 11 residues. CDR1 GTSNPN and CDR2 SVGIG come from the germline V gene (reference sequence). CDR3 protein: CAWRRRQEQFF. CDR3 DNA sequence: TGTGCCTGGAGACGGCGGCAGGAGCAGTTCTTC.

This rearrangement joins TRBV2 to TRBJ2-1, with TRBD1 matching 10 bases. The length of the CDR3 is 15 residues. Germline V gene sequence: CDR1 SNHLY, CDR2 FYNNEI. Germline trimming cut 2 bases from V and 8 bases from J; bases unmatched to any gene: 6. This CDR3 reads CASSELGQGFHEQFF. The CDR3 DNA reads TGTGCCAGCAGTGAATTGGGACAGGGGTTCCATGAGCAGTTCTTC.

The chain joins TRBV28 to TRBJ1-3, with a weak D call TRBD1 (5 bases). The CDR3 has 16 amino acids. With 7 bases removed from V and 2 bases from J, the gap between germline ends came to 18 bases. Germline CDR1 and CDR2: MDHEN and SYDVKM. In DNA, the CDR3 is TGTGCCAGCAATGGTTGGGGAGGGGCAGCTGGAAACACCATATATTTT. Protein: CASNGWGGAAGNTIYF. The full variable domain, with the rest looked up from reference TRBV28 and TRBJ1-3, is DVKVTQSSRYLVKRTGEKVFLECVQDMDHENMFWYRQDPGLGLRLIYFSYDVKMKEKGDIPEGYSVSREKKERFSLILESASTNQTSMYLCASNGWGGAAGNTIYFGEGSWLTVV.

This sequence joins TRBV28 and TRBJ1-3, with D possibly TRBD1 on 5 matching bases. Trimming cost V 3 bases and J 1 base, with 13 bases left between them. The V gene's germline CDR1 is MDHEN and CDR2 SYDVKM. The CDR3 spans 16 residues. The CDR3 sequence: CASSFSRAPSGNTIYF. CDR3 sequence (DNA): TGTGCCAGCAGTTTCAGCAGGGCCCCATCTGGAAACACCATATATTTT.

The chain uses TRBV6-6 and TRBJ1-4; D might be TRBD1 (6 bases). CDR1 is MNHNY, CDR2 SVGAGI, per germline (reference sequence). V was pared by 8 bases and J by 5 bases, with 18 bases between. This CDR3 is built from 15 residues. The CDR3 DNA is TGTGCCAGCGGGAGTAAGGACAGTAGAAATGAAAAACTGTTTTTT. This gives the protein CASGSKDSRNEKLFF.